This entry describes one T cell receptor beta chain. These data belong to a study of blood T cell repertoires in COVID-19. Whole-study context: Acute and convalescent COVID-19 specimens originated in the United States, Italy and Spain. The analysed material was cDNA or gDNA that came from T cells, B-cell-depleted T cells, or PBMCs.

Per the authors' pipeline: Amplified reference gene primers provided the basis for estimating nucleated cell counts. The table came from immunoSEQ multiplex PCR; TCRdb's copy has only in-frame clones and leaves some out. V, J and clone size are those of that table, while D and trimming were read from the DNA. In the table there are hundreds of thousands of clones, roughly 86% of which are singletons. Trimming cost V 1 base and J 6 bases; bases outside gene matches: 3. Per the germline V gene, CDR1 is LGHDT and CDR2 is YNNKEL (reference sequence). The length of the CDR3 is 15 residues. The rearrangement joins TRBV3-1 (or the pseudogene TRBV3-2) to TRBJ2-1, with 10 bases fitting TRBD2. The sequencing input was peripheral blood. The TCR originated in a woman in her 50s who had recovered from COVID-19. Here the CDR3 reads CASSQALAGLNEQFF. In nucleotides, the CDR3 is TGTGCCAGCAGCCAAGCACTAGCGGGACTCAATGAGCAGTTCTTC.